One and the same sample provided the 2 T cell receptor beta chains below, sequenced in a study of post-analysis software for immune sequencing data. Points from the study as a whole: The study found TRBV5-6, TRBV5-1 and TRBV20-1 among about five TRBV segments more frequent in patients than controls.

cDNA libraries for TCR beta contained unique molecular identifiers. TCRdb re-called the PCR reads through MiXCR, storing one row per CDR3 protein. The sample consists of 740,000 or so distinct CDR3 sequences, approximately 57% of them appearing once. Antigens of these TCRs are unknown. The sequencing sample was made of blood. Every receptor here comes from a girl aged 5-17 years with multiple sclerosis.

The chain combines TRBV12-5 with TRBJ2-3, with 10 bases aligning to TRBD2. CDR3 size: 17 residues. Trimming at V came to 5 bases and at J to 3 bases, leaving 11 bases not matched to a gene. Germline CDR1 reads LGHNT; CDR2 reads FRNRAP. CDR3 nucleotides: TGTGCTAGTGGTCAGGGGAGTAGCGGGAGGTTGACAGATACGCAGTATTTT. Its protein product is CASGQGSSGRLTDTQYF.

The chain has TRBV20-1 and TRBJ2-7; D possibly uses TRBD1 or TRBD2 (6 bases each). The CDR3 is made up of 14 amino acids. The germline gives CDR1 DFQATT, CDR2 SNEGSKA (reference sequence). Trimming took off 5 bases at V and 6 bases at J, with 20 bases between the two ends. The CDR3 protein is CSAGLGHGRGEQYF. Written as DNA, the CDR3 is TGCAGTGCTGGGCTGGGACATGGGCGGGGCGAGCAGTACTTC.